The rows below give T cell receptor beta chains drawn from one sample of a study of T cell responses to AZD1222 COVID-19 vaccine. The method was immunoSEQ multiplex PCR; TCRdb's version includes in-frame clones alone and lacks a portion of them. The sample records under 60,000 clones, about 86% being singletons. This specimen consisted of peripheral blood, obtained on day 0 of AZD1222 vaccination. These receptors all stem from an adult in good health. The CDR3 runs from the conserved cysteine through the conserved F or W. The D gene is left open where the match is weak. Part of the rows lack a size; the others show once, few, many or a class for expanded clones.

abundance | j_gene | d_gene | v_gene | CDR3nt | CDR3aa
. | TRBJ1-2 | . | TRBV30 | TGTGCCTGGAGCGAAATAGGGACGGAGGACACCTTC | CAWSEIGTEDTF
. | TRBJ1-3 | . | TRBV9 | TGTGCCAGCAGCGTAGAGGGAGGGGCGGACACCATATATTTT | CASSVEGGADTIYF
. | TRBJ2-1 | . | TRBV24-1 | TGTGCCACCAGTGATTTGAGGCAATCCTACAATGAGCAGTTCTTC | CATSDLRQSYNEQFF
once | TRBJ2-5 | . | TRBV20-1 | TGCAGTGCTAGTCTGGGAGAGACCCAGTACTTC | CSASLGETQYF
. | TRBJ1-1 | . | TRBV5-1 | TGCGCCAGCAGCTCGGACGGACGCACTGAAGCTTTCTTT | CASSSDGRTEAFF
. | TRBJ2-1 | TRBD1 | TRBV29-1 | TGCAGCGTTGATACAGGGGGCTCCTACAATGAGCAGTTCTTC | CSVDTGGSYNEQFF
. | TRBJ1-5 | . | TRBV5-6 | TGTGCCAGCAGCTTGGCGTCGGCGAATCAGCCCCAGCATTTT | CASSLASANQPQHF
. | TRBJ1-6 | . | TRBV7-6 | TGTGCCAGCAGTCGAACGGGAGGCGCGACTAATTCACCCCTCCACTTT | CASSRTGGATNSPLHF
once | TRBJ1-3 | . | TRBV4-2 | TGTGCCAGCAGCCAAGATGAAAGGGGCTCTGGAAACACCATATATTTT | CASSQDERGSGNTIYF
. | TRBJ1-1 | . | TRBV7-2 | TGTGCCAGCAGCTCTCAGGGGAGGTGGGCTTTCTTT | CASSSQGRWAFF
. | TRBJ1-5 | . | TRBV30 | TGTGCCTGGAGTTCAGGGGAAGGCCAGCCCCAGCATTTT | CAWSSGEGQPQHF
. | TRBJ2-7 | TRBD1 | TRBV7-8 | TGTGCCAGCAGCTTAGTCCTTCAGGGGGACGAGCAGTACTTC | CASSLVLQGDEQYF
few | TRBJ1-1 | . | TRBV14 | TGTGCCAGCAGCCAAGATCTCGAGGGGGAAGCTTTCTTT | CASSQDLEGEAFF
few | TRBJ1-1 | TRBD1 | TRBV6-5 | TGTGCCAGCAAGGACAGGTTGAACACTGAAGCTTTCTTT | CASKDRLNTEAFF
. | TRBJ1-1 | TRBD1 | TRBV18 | TGTGCCAGCTCACCACTTGTCCAGGGGGCTTCCAACACTGAAGCTTTCTTT | CASSPLVQGASNTEAFF
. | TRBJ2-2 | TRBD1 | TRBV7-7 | TGTGCCAGCAGCCAGGGACAGGGAGGCACCGGGGAGCTGTTTTTT | CASSQGQGGTGELFF
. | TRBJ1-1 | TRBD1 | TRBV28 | TGTGCCAGCAGGTCCGACAGGGTTAACACTGAAGCTTTCTTT | CASRSDRVNTEAFF
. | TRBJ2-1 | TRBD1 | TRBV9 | TGTGCCAGCAGCGTGTTCCCGGGACAGGGGGGGTTGGATGAGCAGTTCTTC | CASSVFPGQGGLDEQFF
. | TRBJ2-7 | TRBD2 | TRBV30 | TGTGCCTGGAAACCGCAGGTAGCGGGGACGTACGAGCAGTACTTC | CAWKPQVAGTYEQYF
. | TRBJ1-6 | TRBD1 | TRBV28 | TGTGCCAGCAGGACAGGGGGCTATAATTCACCCCTCCACTTT | CASRTGGYNSPLHF
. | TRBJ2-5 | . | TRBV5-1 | TGCGCCACCAGAGGGGGGGGCCAAGAGACCCAGTACTTC | CATRGGGQETQYF
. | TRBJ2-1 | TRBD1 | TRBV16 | TGTGCCAGCAGCCCAGTCACAGGGGACAATGAGCAGTTCTTC | CASSPVTGDNEQFF
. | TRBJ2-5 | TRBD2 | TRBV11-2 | TGTGCCAGCAGCACTAGCGGGAGGGCCTGGGAGACCCAGTACTTC | CASSTSGRAWETQYF
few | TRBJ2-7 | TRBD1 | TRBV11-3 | TGTGCCAGCAGCATGGGACAGGGGGGAGAACAGTACTTC | CASSMGQGGEQYF
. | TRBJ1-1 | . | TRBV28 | TGTGCCAGCAGTTTGGGGGGACTTAGGGGTTACACTGAAGCTTTCTTT | CASSLGGLRGYTEAFF
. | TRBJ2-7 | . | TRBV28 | TGTGCCAGCGTCAGGGGATCGGGCGAGCAGTACTTC | CASVRGSGEQYF
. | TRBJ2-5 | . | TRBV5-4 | TGTGCCAGCAGCCTGGGGGGGCGGCAAGAGACCCAGTACTTC | CASSLGGRQETQYF
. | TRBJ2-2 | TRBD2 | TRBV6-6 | TGTGCCAGCAGTCACCGGACCCAGAGCGGGATAAACACCGGGGAGCTGTTTTTT | CASSHRTQSGINTGELFF
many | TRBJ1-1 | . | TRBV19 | TGTGCCAGTAGTATAGTGGACAGCACTGAAGCTTTCTTT | CASSIVDSTEAFF
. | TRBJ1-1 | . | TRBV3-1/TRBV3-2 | TGTGCCAGCAGCCAGACAATGAACACTGAAGCTTTCTTT | CASSQTMNTEAFF
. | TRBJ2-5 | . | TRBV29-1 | TGCAGCGCATACCTTTCAGGAGAGACCCAGTACTTC | CSAYLSGETQYF
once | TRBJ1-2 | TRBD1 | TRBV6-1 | TGTGCCAGCAGTGACCTCAAACAGGGGTCTGTCTTCAACTATGGCTACACCTTC | CASSDLKQGSVFNYGYTF
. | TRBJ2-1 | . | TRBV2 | TGTGCCAGCATCCCGCGGGACCCCTACAATGAGCAGTTCTTC | CASIPRDPYNEQFF
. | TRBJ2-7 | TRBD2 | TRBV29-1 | TGCAGCGTGGGGACTAGCGGGAGCTCCTACGAGCAGTACTTC | CSVGTSGSSYEQYF